These 16 T cell receptor beta chains were sequenced from one sample in a study of OX40 agonist ivuxolimab in advanced cancers. Profiled with immunoSEQ multiplex PCR; TCRdb holds only in-frame clones, not every one. The top ten hold 0.95% to 1.2% of the sample, which has roughly 86,000 clones, roughly 92% seen once. Sequencing used CD4+ or CD8+ T cells sorted from blood, obtained in a trial of the OX40 agonist ivuxolimab. The receptor source for this set is an adult with an advanced solid tumor such as melanoma, head and neck, liver or kidney cancer.

The chain recombines TRBV6-1 with TRBJ2-1, with 11 bases that match TRBD2. The V and J ends lost 3 bases and 0 bases, in that order; junction bases with no gene match: 13. This CDR3 has 20 residues. Germline CDR1 is MNHNS and CDR2 is SASEGT. CDR3 region: CASSEGGTGTSGSSYNEQFF. The DNA of the CDR3 is TGTGCCAGCAGTGAGGGGGGCACCGGGACTAGCGGTAGCTCCTACAATGAGCAGTTCTTC.

The chain carries TRBV4-1 and TRBJ1-3; D unclear. The CDR3 has 17 residues. V lost 1 base to trimming and J lost 0 bases, with 13 bases between them. The germline CDR1 and CDR2 sequences are MGHRA and YSYEKL. The DNA for the CDR3 is TGCGCCAGCAGCCAAGCATCGGACGCGAGCTCTGGAAACACCATATATTTT. It encodes CASSQASDASSGNTIYF.

The gene calls are TRBV7-9 and TRBJ2-2, with D tentatively TRBD2 (6 bases). The CDR3 has 15 residues. Germline V gives CDR1 SEHNR, CDR2 FQNEAQ (reference sequence). V lost 4 bases and J lost 4, with 13 bases in between. The CDR3 loop is CASSWGLAGTGELFF. CDR3 in DNA: TGTGCCAGCAGCTGGGGACTTGCTGGCACCGGGGAGCTGTTTTTT. The full variable domain, in which reference TRBV7-9 and TRBJ2-2 provide the parts outside the CDR3, is DTGVSQNPRHKITKRGQNVTFRCDPISEHNRLYWYRQTLGQGPEFLTYFQNEAQLEKSRLLSDRFSAERPKGSFSTLEIQRTEQGDSAMYLCASSWGLAGTGELFFGEGSRLTVL.

V is TRBV19 and J is TRBJ2-7, with TRBD2 matching 12 bases. Germline trimming cut 6 bases from V and 3 bases from J; bases unmatched to any gene: 9. The CDR3 is 16 residues long. Per the germline V gene, CDR1 is LNHDA and CDR2 is SQIVND (reference sequence). In DNA, the CDR3 is TGTGCCAGTAGAGGACTAGCGGGGTCGGATTTCTACGAGCAGTACTTC. Amino acid sequence: CASRGLAGSDFYEQYF.

The chain recombines TRBV7-3 with TRBJ2-2; no clear D gene. The germline CDR1 and CDR2 sequences are SGHTA and FQGTGA. V was shortened by 2 bases and J by 4 bases, with 11 bases between the two germline ends. CDR3 length: 15 residues. The CDR3 reads CASSLDTRATGELFF. The CDR3 DNA sequence: TGTGCCAGCAGCTTAGATACCCGGGCCACCGGGGAGCTGTTTTTT.

The gene calls are TRBV7-2 and TRBJ2-7, with 15 bases aligning to TRBD2. V trimming: 1 base; J trimming: 2 bases; junction bases outside the gene matches: 3. Looked up from germline, CDR1 is SGHTA and CDR2 is FQGNSA. The CDR3 covers 17 residues. In DNA, the CDR3 is TGTGCCAGCAGCTTAGTGGGACTAGCGGGAGGTCCCTACGAGCAGTACTTC. Its protein is CASSLVGLAGGPYEQYF.

DNA of the CDR3: TGTGCCAGCAGTTTACGGCCACCCCACGAGCAGTACTTC. It encodes CASSLRPPHEQYF. V usage is TRBV28 and J usage is TRBJ2-7; D ambiguous. Trimming left V 2 bases short and J 5 bases short, with 10 bases between. This CDR3 region has 13 residues. The germline V gene has CDR1 MDHEN and CDR2 SYDVKM.

V is TRBV27 and J is TRBJ1-5, with D uncertain. With 1 base removed from V and 6 bases from J, the gap between germline ends came to 4 bases. Per germline, CDR1 MNHEY and CDR2 SMNVEV (reference sequence). The CDR3 runs 12 residues. The CDR3 sequence is CASSLLGQPQHF. CDR3 nucleotide sequence: TGTGCCAGCAGTTTATTAGGTCAGCCCCAGCATTTT.

The CDR3: CASSRQGFHEQYF. CDR3 nucleotide sequence: TGTGCCAGCAGTAGACAGGGTTTCCACGAGCAGTACTTC. The chain couples TRBV28 to TRBJ2-7, with TRBD1 matching over 7 bases. CDR3 size: 13 residues. Germline CDR1 reads MDHEN; CDR2 reads SYDVKM. The ends lost 5 bases at V and 5 bases at J; junction bases unmatched: 6.

The chain carries TRBV28 and TRBJ1-1, with 7 bases identical to TRBD1. This CDR3 is built from 17 residues. J lost 0 bases, V lost 7 bases, and 14 bases had no gene match. Germline values: CDR1 MDHEN, CDR2 SYDVKM. CDR3 sequence (DNA): TGTGCCAGCAAAACCCAAGTCCCGGGACAGTTGAACACTGAAGCTTTCTTT. The encoded protein is CASKTQVPGQLNTEAFF.

The chain recombines TRBV5-1 with TRBJ2-2; D gene unclear. The CDR3 extends over 13 amino acids. Germline values: CDR1 SGHRS, CDR2 YFSETQ. V lost 6 bases, J lost 2 bases, and 8 bases lay in between. DNA for the CDR3: TGCGCCAGCATCGGCCTTAACACCGGGGAGCTGTTTTTT. It codes for CASIGLNTGELFF.

This chain uses TRBV4-1 with TRBJ1-1; D uncertain. The CDR3 has 14 residues. Looked up from germline, CDR1 is MGHRA and CDR2 is YSYEKL. V was shortened by 1 base and J by 4 bases, with 10 bases between the two germline ends. The CDR3 bases are TGCGCCAGCAGCCAAGGACTCTTAGGCACTGAAGCTTTCTTT. Translation gives CASSQGLLGTEAFF.

This clone has just one count. CDR3 coding DNA: TGTGCCAGCAGGCACTGGACTATGACCACCGGGGAGCTGTTTTTT. It yields the protein CASRHWTMTTGELFF. The rearrangement uses TRBV28 and TRBJ2-2; weak D call: TRBD2 (6 bases). Germline lookup yields CDR1 MDHEN and CDR2 SYDVKM. Trimming shortened V by 6 bases and J by 4 bases, and 15 bases separated the two germline ends. This CDR3 has 15 residues.

The rearrangement links TRBV5-1 to TRBJ2-5; tentatively, D is TRBD1 (6 bases). CDR3 length: 15 amino acids. The V gene's germline CDR1 is SGHRS and CDR2 YFSETQ. V was trimmed by 0 bases and J by 5 bases, leaving 14 bases between them. The CDR3 here is CASSLVGGPGETQYF. DNA for the CDR3: TGCGCCAGCAGCTTGGTTGGGGGCCCGGGGGAGACCCAGTACTTC.

As for this clone: The junction shows a germline mismatch at one end, possibly a read error. V gene TRBV7-2 combines with J gene TRBJ1-3; D is possibly TRBD1 (6 bases). The CDR3 is 14 amino acids. Germline V gene data show CDR1 as SGHTA and CDR2 as FQGNSA. CDR3 amino acids: CASRPGATGNIIYF. In DNA form, the CDR3 reads TGTGCCAGCCGGCCGGGGGCGACTGGAAACATCATATATTTT.

The chain is built from TRBV5-1 and TRBJ2-5; D is unresolved. The CDR3 is 15 residues long. In germline, CDR1 is SGHRS, CDR2 YFSETQ. Trimming took off 1 base at V and 5 bases at J, with 15 bases between the two ends. The CDR3 loop reads CASSLRTSSRETQYF. As DNA, the CDR3 is TGCGCCAGCAGCTTGCGTACGTCGAGCCGGGAGACCCAGTACTTC.